This T cell receptor (beta chain) was identified during a study of shared T cell receptors in the human thymus. Assay used: immunoSEQ multiplex PCR; TCRdb lists only in-frame clones, some missing. The profile shows approximately 760,000 clones, 70% to 90% of them singletons. This CDR3 region has 15 residues. The V gene's germline CDR1 is SEHNR and CDR2 FQNEAQ (reference sequence). Trimming removed 5 bases at V and 7 bases at J, with 17 bases between. The same data also went into a second study, on human thymus T cells. In that study: Healthy Finnish infants undergoing corrective surgery for congenital heart defects were used as donors. Resections from corrective heart surgery supplied the thymus tissue.

Sequencing used thymocytes. The TCR originated in a girl less than two years old with a congenital heart defect. The chain has TRBV7-9 and TRBJ1-4, with a weak D call TRBD1 (6 bases). Here the CDR3 DNA reads TGTGCCAGCAGCCTAGAGGGGGGGGAAAGTGAAAAACTGTTTTTT. Translation gives CASSLEGGESEKLFF. Filled out from reference TRBV7-9 and TRBJ1-4, the complete variable domain reads DTGVSQNPRHKITKRGQNVTFRCDPISEHNRLYWYRQTLGQGPEFLTYFQNEAQLEKSRLLSDRFSAERPKGSFSTLEIQRTEQGDSAMYLCASSLEGGESEKLFFGSGTQLSVL.